The rows below give T cell receptor beta chains drawn from one sample of a study of graft-versus-host responses after intestinal transplantation. TCRdb keeps only in-frame clones here, not all; method: immunoSEQ multiplex PCR. The sample contains tens of thousands of clones, approximately 92% of which appear only once. No antigen is known for these receptors. This specimen consisted of unstimulated CD8+ T cells sorted from spleen or lymph node cells, obtained before intestinal transplant. Every receptor here comes from a human donor who received an intestinal transplant. The CDR3 runs from the conserved cysteine through the conserved F or W. The D gene is left open where the match is weak. Only some rows state a clone size, as once, few, many or a class for expanded clones.

v_call: TRBV7-9
d_call: .
clone_size: .
j_call: TRBJ1-4
cdr3_nt: TGTGCCAGCAGCTCCCCGACAGTAATGACTAATGAAAAACTGTTTTTT
cdr3_aa: CASSSPTVMTNEKLFF

v_call: TRBV4-1
d_call: .
clone_size: .
j_call: TRBJ2-5
cdr3_nt: TGCGCCAGCAGCCCAGTCATGTTGGGGGCTCGGGAGACCCAGTACTTC
cdr3_aa: CASSPVMLGARETQYF

v_call: TRBV23-1
d_call: TRBD1
clone_size: .
j_call: TRBJ1-4
cdr3_nt: TGCGCCAGCGCCATCAAGGGGACAGGGGAAAAACTGTTTTTT
cdr3_aa: CASAIKGTGEKLFF

v_call: TRBV27
d_call: TRBD1
clone_size: .
j_call: TRBJ2-5
cdr3_nt: TGTGCCAGCAGTTTATCGGGACAGGGGTATGTGACCCAGTACTTC
cdr3_aa: CASSLSGQGYVTQYF

v_call: TRBV7-8
d_call: TRBD1
clone_size: .
j_call: TRBJ1-4
cdr3_nt: TGTGCCAGCAGCCTACTAACAGGGGCAACTAATGAAAAACTGTTTTTT
cdr3_aa: CASSLLTGATNEKLFF

v_call: TRBV4-1
d_call: .
clone_size: .
j_call: TRBJ2-3
cdr3_nt: TGCGCCAGCAGCCAAGATCAGGGTGGCGCAGATACGCAGTATTTT
cdr3_aa: CASSQDQGGADTQYF

v_call: TRBV19
d_call: .
clone_size: .
j_call: TRBJ1-5
cdr3_nt: TGTGCCAGTAGTGGGGCGGCCGGCGGGCCCCAGCATTTT
cdr3_aa: CASSGAAGGPQHF

v_call: TRBV10-3
d_call: .
clone_size: .
j_call: TRBJ1-2
cdr3_nt: TGTGCCATCAGTGGTTGGGACAACAATAATCCCAACTATGGCTACACCTTC
cdr3_aa: CAISGWDNNNPNYGYTF

v_call: TRBV23-1
d_call: TRBD1
clone_size: .
j_call: TRBJ1-2
cdr3_nt: TGCGCCAGCAGTCAACCCCGCCCACCCCGGGACAGGGGGATTCGAAACTATGGCTACACCTTC
cdr3_aa: CASSQPRPPRDRGIRNYGYTF

v_call: TRBV2
d_call: TRBD1
clone_size: .
j_call: TRBJ1-1
cdr3_nt: TGTGCCAGCAGCTCCGGACAGGGGAGCATGGCTTTCTTT
cdr3_aa: CASSSGQGSMAFF

v_call: TRBV27
d_call: TRBD2
clone_size: .
j_call: TRBJ2-7
cdr3_nt: TGTGCCAGTAGTTTGTCAGAGGCGACTAGCGGGTTCTCCTACGAGCAGTACTTC
cdr3_aa: CASSLSEATSGFSYEQYF

v_call: TRBV7-9
d_call: .
clone_size: once
j_call: TRBJ2-1
cdr3_nt: TGTGCCAGCAGCTTTTCGGTTTTACTTTTCTTC
cdr3_aa: CASSFSVLLFF

v_call: TRBV5-1
d_call: TRBD1
clone_size: .
j_call: TRBJ2-7
cdr3_nt: TGCGCCAGCAGCTTGGTGGGGACCTATTCCGGGACAGGGACCACCTACGAGCAGTACTTC
cdr3_aa: CASSLVGTYSGTGTTYEQYF

v_call: TRBV11-3
d_call: .
clone_size: .
j_call: TRBJ2-7
cdr3_nt: TGTGCCAGCAGCTTAGACGGGTACGAGCAGTACTTC
cdr3_aa: CASSLDGYEQYF

v_call: TRBV2
d_call: TRBD2
clone_size: .
j_call: TRBJ2-7
cdr3_nt: TGTGCCAGCAGCCAAACCCTAGCGGGGAGCTCCTACGAGCAGTACTTC
cdr3_aa: CASSQTLAGSSYEQYF

v_call: TRBV11-2
d_call: TRBD2
clone_size: once
j_call: TRBJ2-7
cdr3_nt: TGTGCCAGCAGCTTAGGGCTAGCGGGCTCTAGCTCCTACGAGCAGTACTTC
cdr3_aa: CASSLGLAGSSSYEQYF

v_call: TRBV19
d_call: .
clone_size: .
j_call: TRBJ2-2
cdr3_nt: TGTGCCAGTAGGAAAAAACAGGAAACCGGGGAGCTGTTTTTT
cdr3_aa: CASRKKQETGELFF

v_call: TRBV5-6
d_call: TRBD2
clone_size: .
j_call: TRBJ2-1
cdr3_nt: TGTGCCAGCAGCTTGCTAACTAGCGGGAGCAATGAGCAGTTCTTC
cdr3_aa: CASSLLTSGSNEQFF

v_call: TRBV6-1
d_call: TRBD2
clone_size: .
j_call: TRBJ2-1
cdr3_nt: TGTGCCAGCAGTGAATGGAGTCTAGCGGGAATCGATGAGCAGTTCTTC
cdr3_aa: CASSEWSLAGIDEQFF

v_call: TRBV7-8
d_call: TRBD1
clone_size: once
j_call: TRBJ2-7
cdr3_nt: TGTGCCAGCAGCTTGAGGGACAGCGAAACCTACGAGCAGTACTTC
cdr3_aa: CASSLRDSETYEQYF

v_call: TRBV7-8
d_call: .
clone_size: .
j_call: TRBJ1-1
cdr3_nt: TGTGCCAGCAGCTTACAGCCATACCAGGGTGCTTTCTTT
cdr3_aa: CASSLQPYQGAFF

v_call: TRBV9
d_call: TRBD2
clone_size: .
j_call: TRBJ2-3
cdr3_nt: TGTGCCAGCAGCGTCCCAGCGGGAAGGGCAGATACGCAGTATTTT
cdr3_aa: CASSVPAGRADTQYF

v_call: TRBV30
d_call: .
clone_size: .
j_call: TRBJ1-1
cdr3_nt: TGTGCCTGGAGCGTTCTATTTGACACTGAAGCTTTCTTT
cdr3_aa: CAWSVLFDTEAFF

v_call: TRBV10-2
d_call: .
clone_size: .
j_call: TRBJ2-1
cdr3_nt: TGCGCCAGCAGTGAGTTCACGGTGATCTCCTACAATGAGCAGTTCTTC
cdr3_aa: CASSEFTVISYNEQFF

v_call: TRBV5-6
d_call: TRBD1
clone_size: .
j_call: TRBJ2-5
cdr3_nt: TGTGCCAGCAGCCAGGGGGCAGGGTTTCAAGAGACCCAGTACTTC
cdr3_aa: CASSQGAGFQETQYF

v_call: TRBV10-3
d_call: .
clone_size: .
j_call: TRBJ2-5
cdr3_nt: TGTGCCATCAGTGATGAAGGGGCCGGAGAGACCCAGTACTTC
cdr3_aa: CAISDEGAGETQYF

v_call: TRBV6-1
d_call: .
clone_size: once
j_call: TRBJ1-5
cdr3_nt: TGTGCCAGCAGTGATTTCGTTTTAGGGGCCAATCAGCCCCAGCATTTT
cdr3_aa: CASSDFVLGANQPQHF

v_call: TRBV18
d_call: TRBD2
clone_size: .
j_call: TRBJ2-1
cdr3_nt: TGTGCCAGCTCAGCGACTAGCGGGCTCTACAATGAGCAGTTCTTC
cdr3_aa: CASSATSGLYNEQFF

v_call: TRBV7-2
d_call: .
clone_size: .
j_call: TRBJ2-7
cdr3_nt: TGTGCCAGCAGCCTTAGCCGGGACTTATACGAGCAGTACTTC
cdr3_aa: CASSLSRDLYEQYF

v_call: TRBV6-4
d_call: TRBD1
clone_size: .
j_call: TRBJ1-5
cdr3_nt: TGTGCCAGCAGTAAAACTAAAAGACAGGGTAGTAGCAATCAGCCCCAGCATTTT
cdr3_aa: CASSKTKRQGSSNQPQHF

v_call: TRBV9
d_call: TRBD1
clone_size: .
j_call: TRBJ2-7
cdr3_nt: TGTGCCAGCAGCCTGGGACAGGAGTCCTACGAGCAGTACTTC
cdr3_aa: CASSLGQESYEQYF

v_call: TRBV19
d_call: TRBD1
clone_size: .
j_call: TRBJ1-1
cdr3_nt: TGTGCCAGTAGGGACAGGATGAACACTGAAGCTTTCTTT
cdr3_aa: CASRDRMNTEAFF

v_call: TRBV13
d_call: TRBD1
clone_size: .
j_call: TRBJ1-6
cdr3_nt: TGTGCCAGCAGCCAGGGACAGGGAGATTCACCCCTCCACTTT
cdr3_aa: CASSQGQGDSPLHF

v_call: TRBV10-1
d_call: TRBD1
clone_size: .
j_call: TRBJ2-7
cdr3_nt: TGCGCCAGCAGTGCGGACAGGGGGCGATACGAGCAGTACTTC
cdr3_aa: CASSADRGRYEQYF

v_call: TRBV6-6
d_call: TRBD1
clone_size: .
j_call: TRBJ2-5
cdr3_nt: TGTGCCAGCAGTTACCCGGACAGGGCCGAAGAGACCCAGTACTTC
cdr3_aa: CASSYPDRAEETQYF

v_call: TRBV30
d_call: TRBD1
clone_size: .
j_call: TRBJ2-7
cdr3_nt: TGTGCCTGGAGTTTCCCCGGGACAGGGGGCTACGAGCAGTACTTC
cdr3_aa: CAWSFPGTGGYEQYF

v_call: TRBV15
d_call: TRBD1
clone_size: .
j_call: TRBJ2-7
cdr3_nt: TGTGCCACCAGCAGTGGAACCGGGACAGGGATAATCTACGAGCAGTACTTC
cdr3_aa: CATSSGTGTGIIYEQYF

v_call: TRBV4-3
d_call: TRBD1
clone_size: .
j_call: TRBJ1-1
cdr3_nt: TGCGCCAGCAGCCAAGCCCTGACAGGGGGCAGGACTGAAGCTTTCTTT
cdr3_aa: CASSQALTGGRTEAFF

v_call: TRBV30
d_call: .
clone_size: .
j_call: TRBJ1-2
cdr3_nt: TGTGCCTGGAGTGTCGGCAGGGTTGATGGCTACACCTTC
cdr3_aa: CAWSVGRVDGYTF

v_call: TRBV13
d_call: TRBD1
clone_size: .
j_call: TRBJ2-7
cdr3_nt: TGTGCCAGCAGCTTCGGGACAGGTGTTGGAGCCGCCTACGAGCAGTACTTC
cdr3_aa: CASSFGTGVGAAYEQYF

v_call: TRBV7-9
d_call: .
clone_size: .
j_call: TRBJ2-1
cdr3_nt: TGTGCCAGCAGCTCCACCCTCGGGCGGGAATCCTACAATGAGCAGTTCTTC
cdr3_aa: CASSSTLGRESYNEQFF

v_call: TRBV19
d_call: TRBD2
clone_size: once
j_call: TRBJ2-5
cdr3_nt: TGTGCCAGTAGTCTAGCGGGGGGGTTCCAAGAGACCCAGTACTTC
cdr3_aa: CASSLAGGFQETQYF

v_call: TRBV30
d_call: .
clone_size: .
j_call: TRBJ2-2
cdr3_nt: TGTGCCTGGACGACAGGGAACACCGGGGAGCTGTTTTTT
cdr3_aa: CAWTTGNTGELFF

v_call: TRBV28
d_call: .
clone_size: .
j_call: TRBJ1-6
cdr3_nt: TGTGCCAGCAATGTGAGGGAAATCAGTCTCTCCTATAATTCACCCCTCCACTTT
cdr3_aa: CASNVREISLSYNSPLHF

v_call: TRBV6-5
d_call: .
clone_size: .
j_call: TRBJ2-2
cdr3_nt: TGTGCCAGCCCGAGGCGAGTGGCGCACCGGGAGCTGTTTTTT
cdr3_aa: CASPRRVAHRELFF

v_call: TRBV23-1
d_call: .
clone_size: .
j_call: TRBJ2-7
cdr3_nt: TGCGCCAGCAGTCACCCAAGACAGAGAGGACGTTCTTACGAGCAGTACTTC
cdr3_aa: CASSHPRQRGRSYEQYF

v_call: TRBV9
d_call: .
clone_size: .
j_call: TRBJ2-7
cdr3_nt: TGTGCCAGCAGCGTAGGAACAGGGCGTTCCTACGAGCAGTACTTC
cdr3_aa: CASSVGTGRSYEQYF

v_call: TRBV7-3
d_call: .
clone_size: .
j_call: TRBJ1-2
cdr3_nt: TGTGCCAGCAGCTTTTTCTACTATGGCTACACCTTC
cdr3_aa: CASSFFYYGYTF

v_call: TRBV5-1
d_call: TRBD1
clone_size: .
j_call: TRBJ2-3
cdr3_nt: TGCGCCAGCAGCTTGGCGGACAGGAGTACAGATACGCAGTATTTT
cdr3_aa: CASSLADRSTDTQYF

v_call: TRBV4-1
d_call: TRBD1
clone_size: .
j_call: TRBJ1-4
cdr3_nt: TGCGCCAGCAGCGGGGAGGAGACAGGGAAAAAACTGTTTTTT
cdr3_aa: CASSGEETGKKLFF

v_call: TRBV4-1
d_call: TRBD1
clone_size: once
j_call: TRBJ1-1
cdr3_nt: TGCGCCAGCAGCCAAGTTACCGGGACAGGGGGATTTGGGACTGAAGCTTTCTTT
cdr3_aa: CASSQVTGTGGFGTEAFF